This T cell receptor (beta chain) was recorded in a study of T cells after yellow fever vaccination. TCRdb recomputed calls from the 5' RACE reads with MiXCR, one row per CDR3 protein. The table lists some 300,000 distinct CDR3 sequences, 7.5% to 9.5% of them singletons. Germline assignment: CDR1 MNHEY and CDR2 SMNVEV (reference sequence). The CDR3 is 18 residues long. The junction had 13 bases not matched to a gene; V was cut back by 5 bases and J by 6 bases. This receptor was identified in a man younger than 35 who received the YFV17D yellow fever vaccine. The sequencing used CD4+ T cells sorted from PBMCs, collected 5 days after the yellow fever booster vaccination. V is TRBV27 and J is TRBJ2-3; 14 nucleotides agree with TRBD2. The CDR3 region is CASSAIKRLAGGLDTQYF. In nucleotides, the CDR3 is TGTGCCAGCAGTGCTATCAAACGACTAGCGGGGGGGCTCGATACGCAGTATTTT.